These 16 T cell receptor beta chains were sequenced from one sample in a study of blood T cell repertoires in COVID-19. Measured with immunoSEQ multiplex PCR; TCRdb has only the in-frame clones, and not every one. The sample lists about 310,000 clones; approximately 90% were seen once. The sample taken for sequencing was PBMCs or T cells enriched from blood (not recorded which). These receptors all come from a middle-aged woman who had recovered from COVID-19.

The chain has TRBV5-4 and TRBJ2-7, with 10 positions matching TRBD2. Germline-derived CDR1 and CDR2 are SGHNT and YYREEE (reference sequence). J lost 2 bases, V lost 2 bases, and 10 bases had no gene match. The CDR3 covers 17 residues. The CDR3 bases are TGTGCCAGCAGCTTCACTAGCGGGGCCGCGGGGACCTACGAGCAGTACTTC. Protein sequence: CASSFTSGAAGTYEQYF.

The V gene is TRBV11-2, the J gene TRBJ1-4; no reliable D call. V was pared by 5 bases and J by 8 bases, with 15 bases between. This CDR3 has 14 residues. Germline V CDR1 and CDR2: SGHAT, FQNNGV. The CDR3 sequence is CASSRRSLEEKLFF. The DNA of the CDR3 is TGTGCCAGCAGCCGACGATCCCTGGAGGAAAAACTGTTTTTT.

The chain recombines TRBV21-1 with TRBJ2-7; TRBD1 is the table's D call, not checked against the DNA. TRBV21-1 is given as a pseudogene. CDR3 length equals 16 residues. In nucleotides, the CDR3 is TGTGCCAGCAGCAAAGATAGACAGGGACGGCGGAGCGAGCAGTACTTC. Translated, it gives CASSKDRQGRRSEQYF.

This clone was seen only once. This same CDR3 is encoded by further DNA sequences in the sample. The chain has TRBV18 and TRBJ2-3, with D maybe TRBD1 (5 bases). Germline V gene sequence: CDR1 KGHSH, CDR2 LQKENI. Trimming cost V 3 bases and J 0 bases, with 13 bases left between them. This CDR3 contains 16 residues. The DNA of the CDR3 is TGTGCCAGCTCACCCCAACAGGACCCTAGCACAGATACGCAGTATTTT. This codes for CASSPQQDPSTDTQYF.

The chain joins TRBV19 to TRBJ2-5, with D possibly being TRBD2 (6 bases). Germline V lookup: CDR1 LNHDA, CDR2 SQIVND (reference sequence). The V gene lost 4 bases and the J gene lost 5 bases, with 17 bases spanning the gap. The CDR3 length is 15 residues. The CDR3: CASSTPRGGGETQYF. CDR3 coding DNA: TGTGCCAGTAGTACCCCAAGGGGTGGGGGGGAGACCCAGTACTTC.

The gene calls are TRBV27 and TRBJ2-7; 8 bases align to TRBD2. Germline V gives CDR1 MNHEY, CDR2 SMNVEV (reference sequence). The CDR3 is 14 residues long. J gave up 1 base and V 6 bases, and 5 bases lay outside the gene matches. CDR3 bases: TGTGCCAGCAGCCCTGCGGGGGGTTCCTACGAGCAGTACTTC. It codes for CASSPAGGSYEQYF.

J is TRBJ2-1 and V is TRBV27; maybe TRBD1 (5 bases). Germline lookup yields CDR1 MNHEY and CDR2 SMNVEV (reference sequence). The V and J ends lost 7 bases and 12 bases respectively, with 22 bases between them. This CDR3 contains 14 residues. The CDR3 spells CASILSLQGLRQFF. The CDR3 DNA reads as TGTGCCAGCATCTTATCCCTTCAGGGATTACGGCAGTTCTTC.

The chain is built from TRBV25-1 and TRBJ1-1; possible D gene TRBD1, 5 bases. Trimming removed 0 bases from V and 1 base from J, with 12 bases in between. The CDR3 runs 16 residues. Germline loops: CDR1 MGHDK, CDR2 SYGVNS. DNA for the CDR3: TGTGCCAGCAGTGAATATAGGGACGGGGGGAACACTGAAGCTTTCTTT. Residues: CASSEYRDGGNTEAFF.

The gene calls are TRBV19 and TRBJ1-4, with D hard to call. The V end was cut by 4 bases, the J end by 0 bases, with 9 bases between. The germline gives CDR1 LNHDA, CDR2 SQIVND (reference sequence). This CDR3 contains 15 residues. The CDR3 is CASSTGIATNEKLFF. The CDR3 nucleotides read TGTGCCAGTAGTACAGGAATTGCAACTAATGAAAAACTGTTTTTT.

This clone came up once. The sample carries other DNA sequences with the same CDR3. The J gene is TRBJ2-7, the V gene TRBV9, with 7 positions matching TRBD2. The germline gives CDR1 SGDLS, CDR2 YYNGEE. The CDR3 length is 15 residues. Trimming at V came to 0 bases and at J to 0 bases, leaving 3 bases not matched to a gene. The chain's CDR3 is CASSVAGGSSYEQYF. For the CDR3, the DNA is TGTGCCAGCAGCGTAGCCGGGGGGAGCTCCTACGAGCAGTACTTC.

V gene TRBV9 combines with J gene TRBJ2-3; tentative D call: TRBD1 (6 bases). CDR1 is SGDLS and CDR2 is YYNGEE in the germline V gene. The CDR3 consists of 15 residues. V was cut by 5 bases and J by 1 base, with 14 bases left in between. The CDR3 spells CASSNRVYGTDTQYF. Written as DNA, the CDR3 is TGTGCCAGCAGTAACAGGGTTTATGGCACAGATACGCAGTATTTT.

The V call is TRBV10-3, the J call TRBJ2-1; 8 nucleotides agree with TRBD2. The CDR3 contains 14 residues. Germline V gives CDR1 ENHRY, CDR2 SYGVKD. The V segment lost 7 bases and the J segment 4 bases; nucleotides outside the gene matches: 6. CDR3 DNA: TGTGCCATCACGGCGGGAGGTTTATACAATGAGCAGTTCTTC. Its translation: CAITAGGLYNEQFF.

The V gene is TRBV27, the J gene TRBJ2-1; TRBD2 matches 8 bases. The CDR3 loop spans 17 amino acids. Germline CDR1 MNHEY, CDR2 SMNVEV (reference sequence). Germline trimming cut 3 bases from V and 7 bases from J; bases unmatched to any gene: 14. CDR3 DNA: TGTGCCAGCAGTTTCGCTTTCGGGGGGGCCCGGGGGAATGAGCAGTTCTTC. It encodes CASSFAFGGARGNEQFF.

The chain is built from TRBV5-8 and TRBJ2-1; 12 bases are a match to TRBD1. The CDR3 covers 15 residues. CDR1 and CDR2 (germline): SGHTS, YDEGEE. J gave up 8 bases and V 1 base, and 4 bases lay outside the gene matches. DNA of the CDR3: TGTGCCAGCAGCTTGTGGGGACAGGGGGCCTATGAGCAGTTCTTC. Translation gives CASSLWGQGAYEQFF.

This chain connects TRBV7-9 to TRBJ1-1; tentative D call: TRBD1 (6 bases). Trimming left V 1 base short and J 4 bases short, with 7 bases between. The CDR3 has 13 amino acids. Germline CDR1 SEHNR, CDR2 FQNEAQ (reference sequence). The CDR3 here is CASSLGQATEAFF. The CDR3 DNA sequence: TGTGCCAGCAGCTTAGGACAGGCCACTGAAGCTTTCTTT.

V and J are TRBV7-2 and TRBJ1-1; D uncertain. Germline lookup yields CDR1 SGHTA and CDR2 FQGNSA. CDR3 length: 15 amino acids. The germline V and J ends were trimmed by 0 bases and 0 bases, with 8 bases remaining between them. CDR3: CASSLAGRMNTEAFF. In nucleotides, the CDR3 is TGTGCCAGCAGCTTAGCGGGGAGGATGAACACTGAAGCTTTCTTT.